The 13 T cell receptor beta chains below come from one sample, sequenced in a study of CD8 T cell repertoires and HIV-1 epitope variants. Sequencing was performed with immunoSEQ multiplex PCR; in TCRdb, only in-frame clones are kept and a portion is missing. The data hold 5,000 to 6,500 clones, with roughly 68% observed a single time. These receptors lack a known antigen. Sequenced material: cultured CD8+ T cells derived from PBMCs. Source of these receptors: a male donor with HIV.

The chain recombines TRBV7-6 with TRBJ2-1; D is perhaps TRBD2 (7 bases). V gave up 2 bases and J gave up 2 bases, with 13 bases separating them. This CDR3 has 16 amino acids. Germline V gene lookup returns CDR1 SGHVS and CDR2 FNYEAQ. CDR3 residues: CASSLSMGGPYNEQFF. CDR3 nucleotide sequence: TGTGCCAGCAGCTTATCGATGGGGGGGCCCTACAATGAGCAGTTCTTC. The full variable domain, in which reference TRBV7-6 and TRBJ2-1 provide the parts outside the CDR3, is GAGVSQSPRYKVTKRGQDVALRCDPISGHVSLYWYRQALGQGPEFLTYFNYEAQQDKSGLPNDRFSAERPEGSISTLTIQRTEQRDSAMYRCASSLSMGGPYNEQFFGPGTRLTVL.

The chain combines TRBV5-1 with TRBJ2-2; 9 bases fit TRBD1. The CDR3 sequence is 17 residues long. Germline values: CDR1 SGHRS, CDR2 YFSETQ. V gave up 3 bases and J gave up 1 base; unmatched junction bases: 7. Here the CDR3 reads CASSSIQGARNTGELFF. Written as DNA, the CDR3 is TGCGCCAGCAGCTCTATACAGGGGGCGCGGAACACCGGGGAGCTGTTTTTT. Combining the CDR3 with reference TRBV5-1 and TRBJ2-2 gives the whole variable domain KAGVTQTPRYLIKTRGQQVTLSCSPISGHRSVSWYQQTPGQGLQFLFEYFSETQRNKGNFPGRFSGRQFSNSRSEMNVSTLELGDSALYLCASSSIQGARNTGELFFGEGSRLTVL.

By share of the sample, this clone is hyperexpanded. The chain links TRBV7-2 to TRBJ2-7; 7 positions match TRBD1. The V segment lost 3 bases and the J segment 7 bases; nucleotides outside the gene matches: 9. Germline V gene data show CDR1 as SGHTA and CDR2 as FQGNSA. CDR3 length: 14 amino acids. The CDR3 DNA reads as TGTGCCAGCAGCTTGGGACAGTACCTTCGTGAGCAGTACTTC. Translated, it gives CASSLGQYLREQYF.

This clone was seen once. The chain employs TRBV20-1 and TRBJ2-1; D might be TRBD1 (6 bases). CDR1 DFQATT and CDR2 SNEGSKA come from the germline V gene (reference sequence). The CDR3 contains 11 residues. V was pared by 6 bases and J by 6 bases, with 9 bases between. The CDR3 loop reads CSAATGNEQFF. CDR3 bases: TGCAGTGCCGCGACAGGCAATGAGCAGTTCTTC.

This clone was counted between two and nine times. J is TRBJ1-1 and V is TRBV27; TRBD1 matches 10 bases. V lost 8 bases, J lost 4 bases, and 7 bases stayed unmatched. The CDR3 covers 14 residues. Germline V gene data show CDR1 as MNHEY and CDR2 as SMNVEV (reference sequence). The CDR3 coding sequence is TGTGCCAGCTACACCAGGACAGGGGGCACTGAAGCTTTCTTT. This gives the protein CASYTRTGGTEAFF.

The chain links TRBV19 to TRBJ2-1, with D unresolved. There are 13 residues in the CDR3. V was cut by 7 bases and J by 3 bases, with 10 bases left in between. Per germline, CDR1 LNHDA and CDR2 SQIVND (reference sequence). The CDR3 nucleotides read TGTGCCAGTACCCAGGACGGCTACAATGAGCAGTTCTTC. It specifies CASTQDGYNEQFF.

The chain links TRBV18 to TRBJ2-7; 9 bases match TRBD1. The CDR3 is made up of 19 amino acids. V lost 4 bases to trimming and J lost 0 bases; unmatched junction nucleotides: 16. The germline CDR1 and CDR2 sequences are KGHSH and LQKENI. CDR3 DNA: TGTGCCAGCTCACAACTACCTATGAGACAGGGGGGCGCCTCCTACGAGCAGTACTTC. As protein: CASSQLPMRQGGASYEQYF.

The chain employs TRBV9 and TRBJ2-3, with a weak D call TRBD2 (6 bases). Trimming cost V 0 bases and J 1 base, with 9 bases left between them. The CDR3 length is 15 residues. CDR1 and CDR2 from the germline V gene are SGDLS and YYNGEE. The CDR3 reads CASSVEWGGTDTQYF. The CDR3 DNA is TGTGCCAGCAGCGTAGAGTGGGGGGGCACAGATACGCAGTATTTT.

With respect to this clone: This sample also contains other DNA sequences that code for the same CDR3. This chain links TRBV27 with TRBJ2-7, with D tentatively TRBD1 (6 bases). The CDR3 has 13 amino acids. V was pared by 3 bases and J by 2 bases, with 8 bases between. CDR1 is MNHEY and CDR2 is SMNVEV in the germline V gene (reference sequence). CDR3 nucleotides: TGTGCCAGCAGTTTGGGACAACCCTACGAGCAGTACTTC. Protein product: CASSLGQPYEQYF.

The DNA of the CDR3 is TGTGCCAGCAGTTTTGGGGGCTACGAGCAGTACTTC. This gives the protein CASSFGGYEQYF. This sequence joins TRBV27 and TRBJ2-7, with D perhaps matching TRBD1 or TRBD2 (5 bases each). V lost 3 bases and J lost 3, with 6 bases in between. Germline-derived CDR1 and CDR2 are MNHEY and SMNVEV (reference sequence). The CDR3 extends over 12 amino acids.

V usage is TRBV14 and J usage is TRBJ2-7; D call uncertain. The CDR3 runs to 11 residues. V was shortened by 1 base and J by 5 bases, with 3 bases between the two germline ends. Per the germline V gene, CDR1 is SGHDN and CDR2 is FVKESK. CDR3 amino acids: CASSQGNEQYF. The CDR3 DNA follows: TGTGCCAGCAGCCAAGGCAACGAGCAGTACTTC.

The gene calls are TRBV27 and TRBJ2-7; 12 nucleotides agree with TRBD2. The CDR3 has 16 amino acids. Germline assignment: CDR1 MNHEY and CDR2 SMNVEV (reference sequence). The ends lost 5 bases at V and 3 bases at J; junction bases unmatched: 8. CDR3 coding DNA: TGTGCCAGCAGTCCGCTAGCGGGAGGGCCTGACTACGAGCAGTACTTC. Translated, it gives CASSPLAGGPDYEQYF.

This clone was seen only a few times. The chain employs TRBV28 and TRBJ2-7, with 8 positions matching TRBD1. The ends lost 7 bases at V and 5 bases at J; junction bases unmatched: 7. CDR3 length equals 13 residues. The germline V gene has CDR1 MDHEN and CDR2 SYDVKM. The CDR3 region has the DNA TGTGCCAGCAAGGACAGGGTAATCAACGAGCAGTACTTC. The encoded protein is CASKDRVINEQYF.